One sample yielded the 2 T cell receptor beta chains listed below, sequenced in a study of cytomegalovirus exposure and HLA in healthy donors. 13 Jbeta primers and 60 Vbeta primers were used for the PCR. Sequencing was performed with immunoSEQ multiplex PCR; in TCRdb, only in-frame clones are kept and a portion is missing. There are about 100,000 clones in the sample; under 80% occur only once, and approximately 7% lies in the top ten. Sequencing was performed on PBMCs. The receptors shown here come from a man aged 45-65 years in good health and CMV-seropositive.

In DNA, the CDR3 is TGTGCCAGTAGTATACAGGGGGCCTCGAACACCGGGGAGCTGTTTTTT. Residues: CASSIQGASNTGELFF. The V call is TRBV19, the J call TRBJ2-2; 8 bases match TRBD1. This CDR3 has 16 amino acids. Germline-derived CDR1 and CDR2 are LNHDA and SQIVND (reference sequence). The ends lost 2 bases at V and 0 bases at J; junction bases unmatched: 2.

The count of this clone is one. The J gene is TRBJ1-2, the V gene TRBV30; D perhaps matches TRBD1 (6 bases). Between the trimmed V and J ends, which lost 2 bases and 6 bases, there was a span of 13 bases. The CDR3 loop spans 13 amino acids. The germline CDR1 and CDR2 sequences are GTSNPN and SVGIG (reference sequence). The DNA of the CDR3 is TGTGCCTGGAGTCGAAGTCCAGGGGATGGCTACACCTTC. It specifies CAWSRSPGDGYTF. The whole variable domain, remainder taken from reference TRBV30 and TRBJ1-2, is SQTIHQWPATLVQPVGSPLSLECTVEGTSNPNLYWYRQAAGRGLQLLFYSVGIGQISSEVPQNLSASRPQDRQFILSSKKLLLSDSGFYLCAWSRSPGDGYTFGSGTRLTVV.